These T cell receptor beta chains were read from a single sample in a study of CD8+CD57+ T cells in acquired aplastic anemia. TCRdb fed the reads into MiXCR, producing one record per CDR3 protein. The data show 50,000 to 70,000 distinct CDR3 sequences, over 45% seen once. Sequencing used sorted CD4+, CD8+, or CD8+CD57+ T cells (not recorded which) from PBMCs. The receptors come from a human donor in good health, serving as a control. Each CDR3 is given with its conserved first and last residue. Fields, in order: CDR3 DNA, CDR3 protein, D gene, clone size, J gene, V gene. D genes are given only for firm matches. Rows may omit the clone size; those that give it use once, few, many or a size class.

DNA: TGTGCCAGCAGCTTTGAGCCCATTCGCCAAGAGACCCAGTACTTC; CDR3: CASSFEPIRQETQYF; D: NA; size: NA; J: TRBJ2-5; V: TRBV7-8
DNA: TGCAGCGTTGGGTCGGGACACTATGATAGCGAGCAGTTCTTC; CDR3: CSVGSGHYDSEQFF; D: NA; size: NA; J: TRBJ2-1; V: TRBV29-1
DNA: TGTGCCCACCCCCGCACGTCCTACGAGCAGTACTTC; CDR3: CAHPRTSYEQYF; D: NA; size: NA; J: TRBJ2-7; V: TRBV7-8
DNA: TGCAGTGCTAGCCCATCCGGGACAGCGAATTCACCCCTCCACTTT; CDR3: CSASPSGTANSPLHF; D: TRBD1; size: NA; J: TRBJ1-6; V: TRBV20-1
DNA: TGTGCCAGCAGCCGCAACTTGGGGACCCAAGAGACCCAGTACTTC; CDR3: CASSRNLGTQETQYF; D: NA; size: many; J: TRBJ2-5; V: TRBV14
DNA: TGTGCCAGCAGCAAAAACTACGAGCAGTACTTC; CDR3: CASSKNYEQYF; D: NA; size: once; J: TRBJ2-7; V: TRBV12-3/TRBV12-4
DNA: TGTGCCAGCAGGTCAGCCGGGGGCAACAATGAGCAGTTCTTC; CDR3: CASRSAGGNNEQFF; D: NA; size: many; J: TRBJ2-1; V: TRBV3-1
DNA: TGTGCCTGGAGTGCAGGCCCCGGACCCGGAGCATATGAGCAGTTCTTC; CDR3: CAWSAGPGPGAYEQFF; D: NA; size: NA; J: TRBJ2-1; V: TRBV30
DNA: TGTGCCATCGGACCTCGCGGGGTCTCTGGAAACACCATATATTTT; CDR3: CAIGPRGVSGNTIYF; D: NA; size: few; J: TRBJ1-3; V: TRBV10-3
DNA: TGTGCCACCAGTGACCCCAGCGGGAGGAGCTCCTACAATGAGCAGTTCTTC; CDR3: CATSDPSGRSSYNEQFF; D: TRBD2; size: NA; J: TRBJ2-1; V: TRBV24-1
DNA: TGTGCCAGCAGCTTAGACGCGGGATCTTCACCCCTCCACTTT; CDR3: CASSLDAGSSPLHF; D: NA; size: once; J: TRBJ1-6; V: TRBV7-2
DNA: TGTGCCACCAGTGAGGCTCAGGGGGCAGATACGCAGTATTTT; CDR3: CATSEAQGADTQYF; D: TRBD1; size: NA; J: TRBJ2-3; V: TRBV24-1
DNA: TGTGCCAGCAGCTTAGGCGGGGGTGCCCTGAACTATGGCTACACCTTC; CDR3: CASSLGGGALNYGYTF; D: NA; size: once; J: TRBJ1-2; V: TRBV11-2
DNA: TGTGCCAGCAGTGAGGAGAGCTCCTATAATTCACCCCTCCACTTT; CDR3: CASSEESSYNSPLHF; D: NA; size: many; J: TRBJ1-6; V: TRBV6-1
DNA: TGCGCCAGCAGCTTGAGTTACTCCACAGATACGCAGTATTTT; CDR3: CASSLSYSTDTQYF; D: NA; size: many; J: TRBJ2-3; V: TRBV5-1
DNA: TGTGCCAGTAGTGAATACAGGGAGTTGAATTCACCCCTCCACTTT; CDR3: CASSEYRELNSPLHF; D: NA; size: NA; J: TRBJ1-6; V: TRBV19
DNA: TGTGCCAGCAGCAAAACTAGCGAGTACACCTACGAGCAGTACTTC; CDR3: CASSKTSEYTYEQYF; D: TRBD2; size: many; J: TRBJ2-7; V: TRBV12-3/TRBV12-4
DNA: TGTGCCAGCAGCTTATCGAGGACGAACACCGGGGAGCTGTTTTTT; CDR3: CASSLSRTNTGELFF; D: NA; size: many; J: TRBJ2-2; V: TRBV11-1
DNA: TGTGCCAGCAGTGAACTAAGGGGATCCTACGAGCAGTACTTC; CDR3: CASSELRGSYEQYF; D: NA; size: NA; J: TRBJ2-7; V: TRBV2
DNA: TGTGCCAGCACGGAGGACTCCTACAATGAGCAGTTCTTC; CDR3: CASTEDSYNEQFF; D: NA; size: NA; J: TRBJ2-1; V: TRBV2
DNA: TGCTCGTTGTGGTGGGGCTATGGCTACACCTTC; CDR3: CSLWWGYGYTF; D: NA; size: NA; J: TRBJ1-2; V: TRBV29-1
DNA: TGTGCCAGCAGCTTGTCTACAGGAAACATTCGGTACTTC; CDR3: CASSLSTGNIRYF; D: NA; size: NA; J: TRBJ2-4; V: TRBV5-4
DNA: TGTGCCAGCAGCTTAGCACTAGCGGGAGGAACCTACGAGCAGTACTTC; CDR3: CASSLALAGGTYEQYF; D: TRBD2; size: many; J: TRBJ2-7; V: TRBV5-6
DNA: TGTGCCAGCAGCTTATCAGGAACCTACAATGAGCAGTTCTTC; CDR3: CASSLSGTYNEQFF; D: NA; size: NA; J: TRBJ2-1; V: TRBV9
DNA: TGCAGTGCAGATGGGGACATTCAAGAGACCCAGTACTTC; CDR3: CSADGDIQETQYF; D: NA; size: NA; J: TRBJ2-5; V: TRBV20-1
DNA: TGTGCCGGCAGCCCGGGACTAGCGGGAGGAAATGAGCAGTCCTTC; CDR3: CAGSPGLAGGNEQSF; D: TRBD2; size: NA; J: TRBJ2-1; V: TRBV7-7
DNA: TGTGCCAGCAGCTTAGGTACTAGCTACAATGAGCAGTTCTTC; CDR3: CASSLGTSYNEQFF; D: NA; size: many; J: TRBJ2-1; V: TRBV7-8
DNA: TGTGCCAGCAGCTTCCCTGGAGCGGGAGGGATTGGGCAGTTCTTC; CDR3: CASSFPGAGGIGQFF; D: TRBD2; size: many; J: TRBJ2-1; V: TRBV7-9
DNA: TGTGCCAGTAGTCGTGCGGGAGGGGCAGATACGCAGTATTTT; CDR3: CASSRAGGADTQYF; D: TRBD2; size: NA; J: TRBJ2-3; V: TRBV19
DNA: TGTGCCACCAGTGATTTGTCGGCAGGGGGCAACAAGCAGTACTTC; CDR3: CATSDLSAGGNKQYF; D: TRBD1; size: NA; J: TRBJ2-7; V: TRBV24-1
DNA: TGCAGCGCCATGCAAAACAATGAGCAGTTCTTC; CDR3: CSAMQNNEQFF; D: NA; size: NA; J: TRBJ2-1; V: TRBV29-1
DNA: TGCAGCGGGGTATCCTTCTCTGGAAACACCATATATTTT; CDR3: CSGVSFSGNTIYF; D: NA; size: NA; J: TRBJ1-3; V: TRBV29-1
DNA: TGTACCAGCAGACTTAGCGGGAGAGTGACCGGGGAGCTGTTTTTT; CDR3: CTSRLSGRVTGELFF; D: TRBD2; size: NA; J: TRBJ2-2; V: TRBV9
DNA: TGTGCCAGCAGCCTCGATTACACTGAAGCTTTCTTT; CDR3: CASSLDYTEAFF; D: NA; size: NA; J: TRBJ1-1; V: TRBV2
DNA: TGTGCCATCAGCGTCCAGGCGCCTAATGAAAAACTGTTTTTT; CDR3: CAISVQAPNEKLFF; D: NA; size: NA; J: TRBJ1-4; V: TRBV10-3
DNA: TGCAGCGTGGGCTTGAAAAATGAAGCTTTCTTT; CDR3: CSVGLKNEAFF; D: NA; size: NA; J: TRBJ1-1; V: TRBV29-1
DNA: TGTGCCAGTGGGGACAGGGCCAATCAGCCCCAGCATTTT; CDR3: CASGDRANQPQHF; D: TRBD1; size: many; J: TRBJ1-5; V: TRBV19
DNA: TGTGCCAGCAGCGTAGGGACTACTTCCTACAATGAGCAGTTCTTC; CDR3: CASSVGTTSYNEQFF; D: NA; size: many; J: TRBJ2-1; V: TRBV9
DNA: TGCAGCGTTGAGAGGGGTCTGGCTCCTACCTTC; CDR3: CSVERGLAPTF; D: NA; size: NA; J: TRBJ1-2; V: TRBV29-1
DNA: TGCAGTGCTAGAGATCTTGGGGGGAGGAGCACCGGGGAGCTGTTTTTT; CDR3: CSARDLGGRSTGELFF; D: NA; size: few; J: TRBJ2-2; V: TRBV20-1